The clone carrying this T cell receptor beta chain was detected only once. This entry is derived from a study of blood T cell repertoires in COVID-19. Study details: Samples taken during acute and convalescent COVID-19 were collected in the United States, Italy and Spain. PBMCs, B-cell-depleted T cells, or T cells provided the cDNA or gDNA that made up the material.

This CDR3 spans 14 amino acids. Germline assignment: CDR1 SNHLY and CDR2 FYNNEI. The ends lost 6 bases at V and 14 bases at J; junction bases unmatched: 7. In the source study's methods: Using reference gene primer amplification, nucleated cell counts were estimated. Assay used: immunoSEQ multiplex PCR; TCRdb lists only in-frame clones, some missing. D and trimming were read from the DNA, whereas the V and J calls and clone size are those reported in that table. Of 45,000 to 50,000 clones in the sample, roughly four fifths were seen once. The V call is TRBV2, the J call TRBJ2-1, with 16 bases that match TRBD2. This TCR was recovered from a man aged 60 to 69 with active COVID-19. The sequencing sample was made of peripheral blood. CDR3 residues: CASSGTSGRAEEFF. The CDR3 DNA reads as TGTGCCAGCAGCGGGACTAGCGGGAGGGCCGAGGAGTTCTTC.